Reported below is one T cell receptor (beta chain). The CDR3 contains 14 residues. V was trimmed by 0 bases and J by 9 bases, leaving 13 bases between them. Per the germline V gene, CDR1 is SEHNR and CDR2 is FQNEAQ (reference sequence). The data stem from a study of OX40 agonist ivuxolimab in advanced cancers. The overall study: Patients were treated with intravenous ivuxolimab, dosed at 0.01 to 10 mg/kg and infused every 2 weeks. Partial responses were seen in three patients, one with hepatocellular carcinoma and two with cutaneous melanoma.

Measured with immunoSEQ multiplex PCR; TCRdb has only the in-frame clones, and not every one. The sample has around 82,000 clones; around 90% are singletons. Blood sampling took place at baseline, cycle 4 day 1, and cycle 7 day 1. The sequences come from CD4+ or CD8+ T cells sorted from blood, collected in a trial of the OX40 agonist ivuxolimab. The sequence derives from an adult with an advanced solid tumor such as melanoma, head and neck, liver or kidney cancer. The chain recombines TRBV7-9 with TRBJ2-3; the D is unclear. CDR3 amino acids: CASSLATAWVTQYF. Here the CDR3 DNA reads TGTGCCAGCAGCTTAGCCACAGCCTGGGTGACGCAGTATTTT.